These T cell receptor beta chains were read from a single sample in a study of blood T cell repertoires in COVID-19. Sequencing used immunoSEQ multiplex PCR; TCRdb keeps in-frame clones, though not all of them. Of some 260,000 clones in the sample, 88% are singletons; the top ten hold 0.99%. The specimen sequenced was peripheral blood. The source is a woman aged 40 to 50 who had recovered from COVID-19. The CDR3 runs from the conserved cysteine through the conserved F or W. A D gene is named only where the DNA matches it firmly. Part of the rows lack a size; the others show once, few, many or a class for expanded clones.

length	D	V	J	size	CDR3	DNA
14	.	TRBV4-1	TRBJ2-3	.	CASSRGESTDTQYF	TGCGCCAGCAGCCGGGGGGAGAGCACAGATACGCAGTATTTT
15	TRBD2	TRBV5-1	TRBJ2-7	few	CASSLLASGSYEQYF	TGCGCCAGCAGCTTGCTCGCTAGCGGCTCCTACGAGCAGTACTTC
16	.	TRBV7-9	TRBJ2-3	.	CASSPLLGLGADTQYF	TGTGCCAGCAGCCCCCTCCTGGGCCTCGGGGCAGATACGCAGTATTTT
15	.	TRBV28	TRBJ2-7	.	CASSPRDRADYEQYF	TGTGCCAGCAGCCCTCGGGATCGGGCGGACTACGAGCAGTACTTC
14	.	TRBV4-3	TRBJ1-2	.	CASSHGGADYGYTF	TGCGCCAGCAGCCATGGGGGCGCAGACTATGGCTACACCTTC
16	.	TRBV27	TRBJ1-1	once	CASSLYRMGMNTEAFF	TGTGCCAGCAGTTTATACAGGATGGGAATGAACACTGAAGCTTTCTTT
16	TRBD1	TRBV7-8	TRBJ1-5	.	CASSPRDRGRVQPQHF	TGTGCCAGCAGCCCTCGGGACAGGGGGCGAGTACAGCCCCAGCATTTT
13	.	TRBV19	TRBJ1-5	.	CASGEGFDQPQHF	TGTGCCAGTGGGGAGGGGTTCGATCAGCCCCAGCATTTT
13	.	TRBV5-4	TRBJ1-6	.	CASSLAGGSPLHF	TGTGCCAGCAGCTTGGCCGGGGGTTCACCCCTCCACTTT
14	.	TRBV27	TRBJ1-4	once	CASSLGGSNEKLFF	TGTGCCAGCAGTTTAGGTGGTAGCAATGAAAAACTGTTTTTT
18	.	TRBV7-2	TRBJ2-3	.	CASSLGAGQGGGVGTQYF	TGTGCCAGCAGCTTAGGAGCGGGTCAGGGGGGTGGGGTTGGGACGCAGTATTTT
18	.	TRBV5-4	TRBJ2-2	.	CASSHGRGGGPNTGELFF	TGTGCCAGCAGCCACGGGCGGGGTGGCGGGCCTAACACCGGGGAGCTGTTTTTT
11	.	TRBV20-1	TRBJ1-2	.	CTPRRGDGYTF	TGCACCCCCCGTCGGGGGGACGGCTACACCTTC
18	TRBD2	TRBV30	TRBJ2-1	once	CAWSPTPAGTSGPNEQFF	TGTGCCTGGAGTCCCACCCCGGCCGGGACTAGCGGCCCCAATGAGCAGTTCTTC
17	TRBD2	TRBV6-2/TRBV6-3	TRBJ2-1	.	CASSPIPTSGSPNEQFF	TGTGCCAGCAGTCCAATTCCGACTAGCGGGAGTCCCAATGAGCAGTTCTTC
13	.	TRBV12-3/TRBV12-4	TRBJ1-1	.	CASSFQGSTEAFF	TGTGCCAGCAGTTTTCAGGGGAGCACTGAAGCTTTCTTT
16	TRBD1	TRBV27	TRBJ1-6	.	CASSREPGTGPKVLHF	TGTGCCAGCAGCCGCGAACCCGGGACAGGGCCCAAGGTCCTCCACTTT